This TCR beta chain is from a study of blood T cell repertoires in COVID-19. Study information: T cells, B-cell-depleted T cells, or PBMCs provided the cDNA or gDNA that served as material.

Per the germline V gene, CDR1 is KGHDR and CDR2 is SFDVKD. The CDR3 runs 16 residues. V was pared by 3 bases and J by 5 bases, with 6 bases of the junction left unmatched. Repertoires were generated with immunoSEQ multiplex PCR, while TCRdb's copy carries only in-frame clones and drops some. The sample lists 250,000 to 400,000 clones, approximately 90% seen once, with 1.6% in the top ten. Sequences were obtained from peripheral blood. The TCR comes from a woman aged 25 to 39 with COVID-19, enrolled during active disease. The gene calls are TRBV24-1 and TRBJ2-5; TRBD2 aligns across 12 bases. CDR3 DNA sequence: TGTGCCACCAGTGATCCGACTAGCGGGGGAGAGGAGACCCAGTACTTC. Its translation is CATSDPTSGGEETQYF.